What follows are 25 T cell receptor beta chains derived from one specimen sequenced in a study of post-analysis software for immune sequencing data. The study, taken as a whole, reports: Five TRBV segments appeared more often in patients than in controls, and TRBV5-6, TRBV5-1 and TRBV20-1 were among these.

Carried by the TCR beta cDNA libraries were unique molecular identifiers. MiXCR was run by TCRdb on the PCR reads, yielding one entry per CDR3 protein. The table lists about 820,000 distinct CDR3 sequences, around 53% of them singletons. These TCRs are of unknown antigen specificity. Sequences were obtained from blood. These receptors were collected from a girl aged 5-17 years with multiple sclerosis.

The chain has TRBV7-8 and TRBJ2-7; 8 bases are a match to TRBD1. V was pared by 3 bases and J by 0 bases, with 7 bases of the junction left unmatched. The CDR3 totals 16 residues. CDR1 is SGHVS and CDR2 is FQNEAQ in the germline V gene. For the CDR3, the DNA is TGTGCCAGCAGCTTCAGGACAGGGCAGATCTCCTACGAGCAGTACTTC. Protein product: CASSFRTGQISYEQYF.

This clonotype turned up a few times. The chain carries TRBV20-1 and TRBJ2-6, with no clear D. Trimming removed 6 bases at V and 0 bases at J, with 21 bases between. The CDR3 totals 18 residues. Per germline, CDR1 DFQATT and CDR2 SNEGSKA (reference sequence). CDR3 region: CSAPIRLRGYSGANVLTF. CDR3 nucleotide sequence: TGCAGTGCGCCGATTAGGCTCCGCGGTTACTCTGGGGCCAACGTCCTGACTTTC.

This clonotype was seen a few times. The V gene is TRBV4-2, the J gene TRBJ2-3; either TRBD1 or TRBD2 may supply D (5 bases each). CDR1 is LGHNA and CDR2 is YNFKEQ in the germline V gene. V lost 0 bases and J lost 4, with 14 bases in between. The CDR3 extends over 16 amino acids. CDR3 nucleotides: TGTGCCAGCAGCCAAGATGAAATAAGGGGAGCAGATACGCAGTATTTT. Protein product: CASSQDEIRGADTQYF.

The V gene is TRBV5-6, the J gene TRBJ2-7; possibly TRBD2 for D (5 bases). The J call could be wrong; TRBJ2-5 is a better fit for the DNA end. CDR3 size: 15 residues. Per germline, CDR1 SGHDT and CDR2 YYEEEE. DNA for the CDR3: TGTGCCAGCAGCTTGTCTGGAGGAAGATTGGAGACCCAGTACTTC. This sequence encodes CASSLSGGRLETQYF.

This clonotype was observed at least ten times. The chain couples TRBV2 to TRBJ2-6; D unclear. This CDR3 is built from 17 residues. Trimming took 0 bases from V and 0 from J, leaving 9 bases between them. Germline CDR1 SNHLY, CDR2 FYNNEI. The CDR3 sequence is CASSEAQGISGANVLTF. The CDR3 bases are TGTGCCAGCAGTGAAGCCCAAGGGATCTCTGGGGCCAACGTCCTGACTTTC.

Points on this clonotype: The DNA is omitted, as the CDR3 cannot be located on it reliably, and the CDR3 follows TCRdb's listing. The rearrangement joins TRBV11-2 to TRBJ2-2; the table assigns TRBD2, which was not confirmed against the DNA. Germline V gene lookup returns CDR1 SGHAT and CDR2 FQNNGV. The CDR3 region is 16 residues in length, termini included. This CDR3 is CAGAGAVAGGTGERFF.

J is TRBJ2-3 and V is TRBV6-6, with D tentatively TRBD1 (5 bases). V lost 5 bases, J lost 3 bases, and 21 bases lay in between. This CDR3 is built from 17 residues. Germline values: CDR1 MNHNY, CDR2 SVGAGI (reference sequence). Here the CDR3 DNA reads TGTGCCAGCAGTACGGGCATAGGTCGACAGTTTACAGATACGCAGTATTTT. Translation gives CASSTGIGRQFTDTQYF.

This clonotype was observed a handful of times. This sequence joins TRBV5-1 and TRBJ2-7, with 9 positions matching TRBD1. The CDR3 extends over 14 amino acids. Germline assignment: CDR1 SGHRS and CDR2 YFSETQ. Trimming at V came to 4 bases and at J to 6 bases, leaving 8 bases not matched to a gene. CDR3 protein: CASSPQETGGEQYF. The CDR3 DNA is TGCGCCAGCAGCCCACAGGAGACAGGGGGCGAGCAGTACTTC.

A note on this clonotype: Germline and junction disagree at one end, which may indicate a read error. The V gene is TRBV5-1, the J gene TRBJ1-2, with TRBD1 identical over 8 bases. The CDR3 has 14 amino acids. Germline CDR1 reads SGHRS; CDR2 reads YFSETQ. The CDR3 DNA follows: TGCGCTAGCAGCCCAGACAGGGGCGAAGGAGGCTACACCTTC. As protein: CASSPDRGEGGYTF.

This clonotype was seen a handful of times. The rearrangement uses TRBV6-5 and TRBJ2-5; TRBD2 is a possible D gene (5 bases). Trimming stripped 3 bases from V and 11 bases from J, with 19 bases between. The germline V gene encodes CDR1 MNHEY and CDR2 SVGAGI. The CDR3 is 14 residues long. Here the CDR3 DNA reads TGTGCCAGCAGTTATGACTACCTGGGTGGGGAGCAGTACTTC. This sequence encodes CASSYDYLGGEQYF.

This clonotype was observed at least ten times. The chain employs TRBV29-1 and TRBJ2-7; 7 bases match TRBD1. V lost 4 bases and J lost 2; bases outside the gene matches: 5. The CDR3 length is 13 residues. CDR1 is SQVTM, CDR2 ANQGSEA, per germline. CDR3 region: CSVVNRGTYEQYF. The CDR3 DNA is TGCAGCGTTGTGAACAGGGGAACCTACGAGCAGTACTTC.

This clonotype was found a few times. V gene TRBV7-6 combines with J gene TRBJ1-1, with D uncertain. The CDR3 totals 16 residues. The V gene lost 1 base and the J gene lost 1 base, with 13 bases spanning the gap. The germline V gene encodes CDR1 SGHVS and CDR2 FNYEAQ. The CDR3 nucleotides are TGTGCCAGCAGCTTAGTCGGGTCCTCGGGGAACACTGAAGCTTTCTTT. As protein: CASSLVGSSGNTEAFF.

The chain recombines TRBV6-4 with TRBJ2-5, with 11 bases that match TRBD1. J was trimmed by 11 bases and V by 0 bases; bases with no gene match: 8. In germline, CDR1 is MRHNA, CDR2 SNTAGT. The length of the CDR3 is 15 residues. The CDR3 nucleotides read TGTGCCAGCAGTGACTCTCGGACAGGGGGCAATGAGCAGTACTTC. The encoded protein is CASSDSRTGGNEQYF.

The CDR3 sequence: CASSLSGGAGRQETQYF. The CDR3 nucleotides are TGTGCCAGCAGTTTAAGCGGCGGGGCAGGGCGGCAAGAGACCCAGTACTTC. The chain uses TRBV12-3 or TRBV12-4 and TRBJ2-5; the D gene is possibly TRBD2 (6 bases). This CDR3 has 17 amino acids. The germline V and J ends were trimmed by 2 bases and 2 bases, with 18 bases remaining between them.

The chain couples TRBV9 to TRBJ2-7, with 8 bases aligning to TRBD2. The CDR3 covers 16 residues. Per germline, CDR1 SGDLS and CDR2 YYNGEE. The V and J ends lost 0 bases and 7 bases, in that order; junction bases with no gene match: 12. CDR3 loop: CASSVVVAGGDGEQYF. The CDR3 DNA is TGTGCCAGCAGCGTAGTAGTTGCGGGGGGAGACGGAGAGCAGTACTTC.

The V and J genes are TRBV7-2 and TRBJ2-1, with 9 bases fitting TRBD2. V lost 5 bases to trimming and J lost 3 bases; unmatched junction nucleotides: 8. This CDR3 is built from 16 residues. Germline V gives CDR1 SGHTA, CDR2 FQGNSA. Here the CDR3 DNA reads TGTGCCAGCAGCCCGTTAGCGGGGGTAGGCTACAATGAGCAGTTCTTC. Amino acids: CASSPLAGVGYNEQFF.

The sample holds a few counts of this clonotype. The CDR3 DNA is TGTGCCAGCAGCAGACTAGCGCAAGAGACCCAGTACTTC. It is translated as CASSRLAQETQYF. The chain couples TRBV12-3 or TRBV12-4 to TRBJ2-5; 8 positions match TRBD2. The CDR3 runs to 13 residues. Unmatched junction bases numbered 2, after V lost 6 bases and J lost 2 bases.

This chain's CDR3 is CASSLDAVTYEQYF. In DNA, the CDR3 is TGCGCCAGCAGTCTCGACGCGGTAACCTACGAGCAGTACTTC. The chain couples TRBV4-1 to TRBJ2-7; no reliable D call. The CDR3 has 14 residues. Trimming cost V 6 bases and J 2 bases, with 14 bases left between them. CDR1 and CDR2 (germline): MGHRA, YSYEKL.

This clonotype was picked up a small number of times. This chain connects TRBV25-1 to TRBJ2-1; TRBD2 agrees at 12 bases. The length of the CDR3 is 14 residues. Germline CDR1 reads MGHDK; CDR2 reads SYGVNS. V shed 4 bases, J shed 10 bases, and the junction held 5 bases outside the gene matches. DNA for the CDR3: TGTGCCAGCAGTGTGCTAGCGGGAGGGAGAGAGCAGTTCTTC. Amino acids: CASSVLAGGREQFF.

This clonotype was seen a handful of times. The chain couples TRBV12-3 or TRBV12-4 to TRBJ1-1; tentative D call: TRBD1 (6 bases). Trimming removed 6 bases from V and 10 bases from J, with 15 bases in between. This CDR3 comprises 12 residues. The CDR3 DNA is TGTGCCAGCAGCCCCCACGGGGGCAGAGCTTTCTTT. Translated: CASSPHGGRAFF.

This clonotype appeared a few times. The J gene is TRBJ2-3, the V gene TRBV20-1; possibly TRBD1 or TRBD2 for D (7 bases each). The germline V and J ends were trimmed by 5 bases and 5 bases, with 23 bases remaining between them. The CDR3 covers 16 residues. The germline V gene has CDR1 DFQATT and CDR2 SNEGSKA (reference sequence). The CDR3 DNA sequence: TGCAGTGCTGGAACTTCGACAGGGCCGGGGGGAGATACGCAGTATTTT. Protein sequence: CSAGTSTGPGGDTQYF.

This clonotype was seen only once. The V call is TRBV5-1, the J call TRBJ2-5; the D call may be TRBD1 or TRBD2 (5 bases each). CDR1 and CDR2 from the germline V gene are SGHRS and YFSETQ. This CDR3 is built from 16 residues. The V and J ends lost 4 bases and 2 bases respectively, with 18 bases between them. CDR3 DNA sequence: TGCGCCAGCAGCCAGGGACGGAGGAGGTGGCAAGAGACCCAGTACTTC. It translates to CASSQGRRRWQETQYF.

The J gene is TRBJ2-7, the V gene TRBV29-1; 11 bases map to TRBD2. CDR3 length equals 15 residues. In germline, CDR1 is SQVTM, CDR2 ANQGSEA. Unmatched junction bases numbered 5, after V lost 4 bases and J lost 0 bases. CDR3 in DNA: TGCAGCGTTGCCGGACTAGCGGGTCCCTCCTACGAGCAGTACTTC. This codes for CSVAGLAGPSYEQYF.

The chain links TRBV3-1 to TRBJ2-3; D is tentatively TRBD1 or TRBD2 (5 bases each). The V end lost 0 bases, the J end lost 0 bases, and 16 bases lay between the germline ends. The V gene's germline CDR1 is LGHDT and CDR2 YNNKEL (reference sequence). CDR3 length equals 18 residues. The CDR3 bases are TGTGCCAGCAGCCAAGAACCCCCCGGGGCGCCAAGCACAGATACGCAGTATTTT. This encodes CASSQEPPGAPSTDTQYF.

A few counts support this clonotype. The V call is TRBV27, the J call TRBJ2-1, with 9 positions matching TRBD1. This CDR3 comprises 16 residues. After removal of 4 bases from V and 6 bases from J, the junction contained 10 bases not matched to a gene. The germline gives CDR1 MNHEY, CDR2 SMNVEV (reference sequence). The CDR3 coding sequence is TGTGCCAGCAGTTCCTCCGGGACAGGGACCTTCAATGAGCAGTTCTTC. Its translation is CASSSSGTGTFNEQFF.